The TCR beta chain described here comes from a study of blood T cell repertoires in COVID-19 (dated by TCRdb to about 2020). Study-level background: Collaborator samples came from the United States, Italy and Spain and covered acute and convalescent phases of COVID-19. Where available, HLA class I and class II types were obtained from metadata supplied by the sample provider rather than from assay-based typing. The samples were drawn from two sources: the first 160 participants of the ongoing ImmuneRACE study, and 1,200 or so subjects contributed by 6 global collaborators. The repertoires were released in a freely available public database meant as a resource for research on the immune response to SARS-CoV-2. Nearly every sample came with metadata listing a de-identified subject ID, COVID-19 status, age in years and sex. The prospective study material was composed of cDNA or gDNA derived from T cells, B-cell-depleted T cells, or PBMCs. The dataset comprised deeply sampled blood TCRbeta repertoires from subjects exposed to, actively infected with, or recovered from COVID-19.

This clone was found a few times. The clone's antigen remains unknown. Base qualities are not at hand, and no much larger clone is one base apart. Relative to germline, V is 5 bases shorter and J is 13 bases shorter, with 12 bases between their ends. The CDR3 has 12 amino acids, counting the end cysteine and phenylalanine. The retained sequence is limited to the CDR3, 36 bases, with the frame set at the first base. Looking up the germline V gene yields CDR1 MNHEY and CDR2 SVGEGT. The immunoSEQ Assay, a bias-controlled multiplex PCR, was used to amplify TCRbeta CDR3 regions from genomic DNA. On the study's bioinformatics: Within the assay, amplification of reference gene primers was used to estimate how many nucleated cells each sample contained. Sequence reads were collapsed and filtered to measure the absolute abundance of every unique TCRbeta CDR3 rearrangement. For each sample, productive Simpson clonality was calculated as the square root of Simpson's diversity index over productive rearrangements. Held by TCRdb, this immuneACCESS table contains in-frame sequences only and omits some clones. Under half of the omission traces to an unresolved V gene where checked; the cause of the rest is unknown. V, J and clone size are those of that table, while D and trimming were read from the DNA. The sample includes approximately 75,000 clones, with about four fifths observed a single time. The ten biggest clones cover about 6.9% of the sample.

Collaborating institutions collected whole blood in K2EDTA tubes following their own protocols. For TCRbeta analysis, collaborators shipped samples in one of three forms: frozen whole blood, isolated PBMCs, or DNA extracted from either of those sample types. What the work shows at the level of the full study, not this receptor alone: Clinical and demographic metadata were provided uncurated, with the amount varying by source and participant.

This TCR was recovered from a human donor in a cohort sampled during active COVID-19. The sequenced sample consisted of peripheral blood. The receptor chain draws on TRBV6-2 or TRBV6-3 and TRBJ1-6, with a weak D call of TRBD1 (5 bases match). The CDR3 region reads CASSDRARPLHF. The nucleotides are TGTGCCAGCAGTGACAGAGCCCGGCCCCTCCACTTT.